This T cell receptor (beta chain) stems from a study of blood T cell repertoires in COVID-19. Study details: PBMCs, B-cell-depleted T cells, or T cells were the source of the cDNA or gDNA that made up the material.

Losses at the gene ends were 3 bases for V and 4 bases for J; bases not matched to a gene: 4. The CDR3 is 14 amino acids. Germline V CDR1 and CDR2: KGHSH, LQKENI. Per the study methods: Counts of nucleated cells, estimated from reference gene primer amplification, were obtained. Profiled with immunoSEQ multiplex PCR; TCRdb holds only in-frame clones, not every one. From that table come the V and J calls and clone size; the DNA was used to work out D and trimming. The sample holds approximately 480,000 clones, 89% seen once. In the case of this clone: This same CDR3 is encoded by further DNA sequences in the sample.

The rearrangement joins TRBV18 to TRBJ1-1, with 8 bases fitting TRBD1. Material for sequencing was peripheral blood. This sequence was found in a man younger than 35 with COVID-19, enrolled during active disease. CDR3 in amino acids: CASSPDRVGTEAFF. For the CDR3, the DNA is TGTGCCAGCTCACCGGACAGGGTCGGCACTGAAGCTTTCTTT.